Detailed here is one T cell receptor beta chain. The data are from a study of blood T cell repertoires in COVID-19. This CDR3 comprises 12 residues. Trimming took off 4 bases at V and 4 bases at J, with 5 bases between the two ends. Germline V gene sequence: CDR1 SEHNR, CDR2 FQNEAQ (reference sequence). The repertoire was sequenced with immunoSEQ multiplex PCR; TCRdb's copy has only in-frame clones and lacks some. The sample includes about 90,000 clones, roughly 78% of them seen just once. The sample consisted of peripheral blood. The clonotype originates from a woman in her 70s with acute or convalescent COVID-19. The V call is TRBV7-9, the J call TRBJ1-5; D is uncertain. In DNA form, the CDR3 reads TGTGCCAGCAGCTCTAATAATCAGCCCCAGCATTTT. It specifies CASSSNNQPQHF.